This record concerns one T cell receptor beta chain sequence. The CDR3 covers 14 residues. Trimming shortened V by 5 bases and J by 1 base, and 12 bases separated the two germline ends. CDR1 and CDR2 (germline): SGHRS, YFSETQ. This sample was taken from a study of blood T cell repertoires in COVID-19. Clones were sequenced by immunoSEQ multiplex PCR, and TCRdb holds only the in-frame ones, with some missing. This sample yields 70,000 to 85,000 clones, of which 90% are seen a single time; approximately 9% belongs to the top ten. This TCR derives from a human donor in a cohort sampled during active COVID-19. The rearrangement uses TRBV5-1 and TRBJ2-5; TRBD1 is a possible D gene (6 bases). The material sequenced was peripheral blood. The CDR3 loop is CASRADRPQETQYF. The CDR3, as DNA: TGCGCCAGCAGAGCCGACAGGCCCCAAGAGACCCAGTACTTC.